These 18 T cell receptor beta chains originate from one sample sequenced in a study of T-cell memory formation after mild COVID-19. TCRdb recomputed calls from the 5' RACE reads with MiXCR, one row per CDR3 protein. The table lists around 250,000 distinct CDR3 sequences, approximately 9% of them singletons, with 20% to 25% in the top ten. Sequences were obtained from PBMCs or a T cell subset sorted from them (not recorded which). These receptors were collected from a man aged 18 to 29 who had mild COVID-19 (a few samples of this study predate the infection). Cell type and time point are not known.

The chain combines TRBV10-3 with TRBJ2-6, with D maybe TRBD1 (6 bases). In germline, CDR1 is ENHRY, CDR2 SYGVKD. Trimming removed 2 bases from V and 0 bases from J, with 20 bases in between. This CDR3 is built from 20 residues. As DNA, the CDR3 is TGTGCCATCAGTGAGCTAAGGGGTGGGGGCCCTAGCTCTGGGGCCAACGTCCTGACTTTC. Protein sequence: CAISELRGGGPSSGANVLTF.

This clonotype was seen many times. J is TRBJ2-2 and V is TRBV4-1, with 12 bases identical to TRBD2. Trimming cost V 4 bases and J 9 bases; bases outside gene matches: 6. The V gene's germline CDR1 is MGHRA and CDR2 YSYEKL. This CDR3 region has 15 residues. The CDR3 DNA reads as TGCGCCAGCAGCCCCCGACTAGCGGGGGCCTGGGAGCTGTTTTTT. Translation: CASSPRLAGAWELFF.

The V gene is TRBV27, the J gene TRBJ2-2, with D unclear. The V gene lost 5 bases and the J gene lost 2 bases, with 6 bases spanning the gap. Germline values: CDR1 MNHEY, CDR2 SMNVEV (reference sequence). CDR3 length: 13 residues. CDR3 nucleotides: TGTGCCAGCAGTGAAAAAAACACCGGGGAGCTGTTTTTT. Translated, it gives CASSEKNTGELFF.

A few counts support this clonotype. The chain carries TRBV7-8 and TRBJ1-2; TRBD1 matches at 9 bases. V was pared by 5 bases and J by 4 bases, with 8 bases of the junction left unmatched. This CDR3 has 15 residues. The germline V gene encodes CDR1 SGHVS and CDR2 FQNEAQ. In nucleotides, the CDR3 is TGTGCCAGCAGCCCGGGACAGGGTGCGATCTATGGCTACACCTTC. The encoded protein is CASSPGQGAIYGYTF.

This clonotype was observed at least ten times. This chain uses TRBV7-9 with TRBJ1-5; the D is unclear. Between the trimmed V and J ends, which lost 2 bases and 0 bases, there was a span of 5 bases. Germline V gene sequence: CDR1 SEHNR, CDR2 FQNEAQ (reference sequence). The CDR3 contains 14 residues. The CDR3 region is CASSLTDSNQPQHF. The CDR3 nucleotides read TGTGCCAGCAGCTTAACGGATAGCAATCAGCCCCAGCATTTT.

There are a few counts of this clonotype. The rearrangement links TRBV5-1 to TRBJ1-6; D remains ambiguous. This CDR3 is 14 amino acids long. Per germline, CDR1 SGHRS and CDR2 YFSETQ. V dropped 0 bases and J dropped 7 bases, with 8 bases sitting between them. The DNA for the CDR3 is TGCGCCAGCAGCTTGGCCAGGCTAAATTCACCCCTCCACTTT. This encodes CASSLARLNSPLHF.

The rearrangement links TRBV6-6 to TRBJ1-5; possible D gene TRBD1, 6 bases. CDR3 length equals 15 residues. Per the germline V gene, CDR1 is MNHNY and CDR2 is SVGAGI (reference sequence). Trimming took 6 bases from V and 1 from J, leaving 13 bases between them. DNA for the CDR3: TGTGCCAGCAGCTCCCCAGGGGTGAGCAATCAGCCCCAGCATTTT. It specifies CASSSPGVSNQPQHF.

This clonotype appeared many times. The chain couples TRBV9 to TRBJ1-5; TRBD1 might be the D (5 bases). In germline, CDR1 is SGDLS, CDR2 YYNGEE. V was shortened by 4 bases and J by 9 bases, with 20 bases between the two germline ends. The CDR3 sequence is 15 residues long. The CDR3 protein is CASSPRAGINSPQHF. The CDR3 nucleotides read TGTGCCAGCAGCCCAAGGGCAGGGATTAACTCGCCCCAGCATTTT.

As regards this clonotype: This may arise from a read error, as a much more abundant clone is one base away. CDR3 nucleotide sequence: TGCGCCAGCAGCTTGGAACAAGAGACCCAGTACTTC. It specifies CASSLEQETQYF. This sequence joins TRBV5-1 and TRBJ2-5; D is unresolved. The ends were cut back, 0 bases at V and 2 bases at J, with 2 bases in the middle. The CDR3 extends over 12 amino acids. Germline V CDR1 and CDR2: SGHRS, YFSETQ. Full variable domain (rest looked up from reference TRBV5-1 and TRBJ2-5): KAGVTQTPRYLIKTRGQQVTLSCSPISGHRSVSWYQQTPGQGLQFLFEYFSETQRNKGNFPGRFSGRQFSNSRSEMNVSTLELGDSALYLCASSLEQETQYFGPGTRLLVL.

This sequence joins TRBV5-1 and TRBJ2-6, with D possibly being TRBD2 (5 bases). CDR1 and CDR2 from the germline V gene are SGHRS and YFSETQ. The CDR3 sequence is 15 residues long. V dropped 1 base and J dropped 4 bases, with 9 bases sitting between them. The CDR3 sequence is CASSLTGGGANVLTF. As DNA, the CDR3 is TGCGCCAGCAGCTTGACCGGCGGGGGGGCCAACGTCCTGACTTTC.

The V gene is TRBV6-5, the J gene TRBJ1-5; 9 nucleotides match TRBD1. V shed 5 bases and J 1 base; nucleotides not matched to a gene: 3. The CDR3 covers 15 residues. Per the germline V gene, CDR1 is MNHEY and CDR2 is SVGAGI. In DNA, the CDR3 is TGTGCCAGCAGTATCGGACAGGGGAGCAATCAGCCCCAGCATTTT. Amino acids: CASSIGQGSNQPQHF.

The sample holds a few counts of this clonotype. The chain has TRBV11-3 and TRBJ1-5, with D uncertain. Trimming shortened V by 1 base and J by 11 bases, and 15 bases separated the two germline ends. Germline V lookup: CDR1 SGHNT, CDR2 YENEEA. The CDR3 is made up of 14 amino acids. CDR3 loop: CASSLGFQPAAQHF. As DNA, the CDR3 is TGTGCCAGCAGCTTAGGTTTCCAGCCCGCAGCCCAGCATTTT.

This chain connects TRBV24-1 to TRBJ2-2; D is possibly TRBD1 (6 bases). The germline V gene has CDR1 KGHDR and CDR2 SFDVKD. CDR3 length equals 16 residues. The ends were cut back, 4 bases at V and 0 bases at J, with 11 bases in the middle. This CDR3 reads CATSETDSTNTGELFF. The CDR3 DNA is TGTGCCACCAGTGAAACGGACAGCACGAACACCGGGGAGCTGTTTTTT.

This chain links TRBV12-3 or TRBV12-4 with TRBJ1-1, with D uncertain. The CDR3 has 14 amino acids. Trimming took off 4 bases at V and 1 base at J, with 10 bases between the two ends. The CDR3 region has the DNA TGTGCCAGCAGTTCAGCAGATTCGAACACTGAAGCTTTCTTT. It translates to CASSSADSNTEAFF.

This clonotype appeared many times. The genes are TRBV7-2 and TRBJ2-5; maybe TRBD2 (5 bases). The V gene lost 3 bases and the J gene lost 5 bases, with 10 bases spanning the gap. CDR1 and CDR2 (germline): SGHTA, FQGNSA. This CDR3 has 13 amino acids. The CDR3: CASSFYSEETQYF. In DNA form, the CDR3 reads TGTGCCAGCAGCTTTTATAGCGAGGAGACCCAGTACTTC.

The chain is built from TRBV4-1 and TRBJ1-3; D call uncertain. This CDR3 contains 15 residues. CDR1 and CDR2 (germline): MGHRA, YSYEKL. The V gene lost 0 bases and the J gene lost 9 bases, with 15 bases spanning the gap. CDR3 nucleotides: TGCGCCAGCAGCCAAGAAGCAGGCCCCGTCGGCACCATATATTTT. Protein product: CASSQEAGPVGTIYF.

This clonotype showed up just a few times. V is TRBV5-1 and J is TRBJ2-1, with 8 positions matching TRBD2. Germline V lookup: CDR1 SGHRS, CDR2 YFSETQ. Trimming cost V 7 bases and J 8 bases; bases outside gene matches: 14. The CDR3 is made up of 15 amino acids. CDR3 residues: CASSSQAGGIDEQFF. For the CDR3, the DNA is TGCGCCAGCTCCTCCCAGGCGGGGGGAATAGATGAGCAGTTCTTC.

This chain links TRBV7-8 with TRBJ1-5, with a weak D call TRBD1 (5 bases). Germline CDR1 SGHVS, CDR2 FQNEAQ. Trimming removed 4 bases at V and 9 bases at J, with 19 bases between. The CDR3 sequence is 15 residues long. CDR3 amino acids: CASSSSGPVLTPQHF. CDR3 in DNA: TGTGCCAGCAGCTCCTCAGGGCCCGTCCTGACGCCCCAGCATTTT.